The 4 T cell receptor beta chains given below trace back to one sample, sequenced in a study of T cell repertoires in cytomegalovirus infection (dated by TCRdb to about 2019). The instrument given in TCRdb is Illumina HiSeq 1500. TCRdb passed the public sequencing reads through fastp at Q25 and MiXCR, retaining productive beta sequences. Each record represents a unique CDR3 protein, reported with the most common genes and DNA among its rows. Within this sample are about 130,000 distinct CDR3 sequences, with 7% to 9.5% of them counted one time only. The top ten constitute around 9.1% of the sample. Sequences were obtained from PBMCs. These receptor sequences come from a human donor in good health (CMV status not recorded). Some clones in this sample may be carry-over from other donors' samples.

This clonotype was observed at least ten times. The chain couples TRBV7-8 to TRBJ2-1, with no clear D. The CDR3 covers 13 residues. Germline CDR1 reads SGHVS; CDR2 reads FQNEAQ. Trimming took 4 bases from V and 7 from J, leaving 11 bases between them. The DNA for the CDR3 is TGTGCCAGCAGCTCAGGTGGGTTTAATGAGCAGTTCTTC. Its protein product is CASSSGGFNEQFF.

Ten or more counts support this clonotype. This chain joins TRBV5-4 and TRBJ1-1; no clear D gene. V was clipped by 10 bases and J by 6 bases, with 25 bases between them. Germline V gene lookup returns CDR1 SGHNT and CDR2 YYREEE (reference sequence). The CDR3 is made up of 15 amino acids. The CDR3 spells CAPCPPNTGFAEAFF. The CDR3 nucleotides read TGTGCCCCTTGCCCCCCCAACACTGGTTTTGCTGAAGCTTTCTTT.

This clonotype was detected only a few times. This chain joins TRBV5-1 and TRBJ1-2, with D possibly matching TRBD1 (5 bases). The CDR3 loop spans 17 amino acids. The V end lost 4 bases, the J end lost 0 bases, and 19 bases lay between the germline ends. Germline CDR1 is SGHRS and CDR2 is YFSETQ. The CDR3: CASSAGVVSLANYGYTF. The CDR3 DNA is TGCGCCAGCAGCGCGGGGGTCGTAAGCTTGGCTAACTATGGCTACACCTTC.

This clonotype was detected ten times or more. The rearrangement joins TRBV20-1 to TRBJ2-3; TRBD2 might be the D (6 bases). Germline CDR1 reads DFQATT; CDR2 reads SNEGSKA (reference sequence). Trimming took off 5 bases at V and 3 bases at J, with 12 bases between the two ends. The CDR3 has 13 residues. DNA for the CDR3: TGCAGTGCTGAGGAGGGCTCTACAGATACGCAGTATTTT. It is translated as CSAEEGSTDTQYF.